This T cell receptor beta chain is from a study of blood T cell repertoires in COVID-19. At the level of the study: The analysed material was cDNA or gDNA that came from T cells, B-cell-depleted T cells, or PBMCs.

Method: immunoSEQ multiplex PCR; TCRdb's copy keeps in-frame clones and lacks some. The sample consists of roughly 150,000 clones, 88% of them appearing once. V lost 3 bases and J lost 5; bases outside the gene matches: 6. The CDR3 consists of 16 residues. The germline V gene encodes CDR1 SGDLS and CDR2 YYNGEE. Sample: peripheral blood. This clonotype was obtained from a man over 45 who had recovered from COVID-19. This chain links TRBV9 with TRBJ2-1; 12 bases are shared with TRBD2. CDR3 coding DNA: TGTGCCAGCAGCGCCGGGACTAGCGGGCCGAACAATGAGCAGTTCTTC. Translating gives CASSAGTSGPNNEQFF.